What follows are 3 T cell receptor beta chains derived from one specimen sequenced in a study of T cells in Graves' hyperthyroidism and ophthalmopathy. The CDR3 regions of TCR beta were amplified from RNA transcripts. The TCR CDR3 was amplified in a first-round RT-PCR using the HTBI primer set. TCRdb itself ran the multiplex PCR reads through MiXCR, one entry per CDR3 protein. The data contain around 200,000 distinct CDR3 sequences, 15% to 20% of them singletons. The material sequenced was blood. These receptor sequences come from a woman between 45 and 65 years old with Graves' hyperthyroidism.

This clonotype turned up a few times. The chain employs TRBV6-4 and TRBJ2-1, with D hard to call. This CDR3 spans 15 amino acids. The V end was cut by 6 bases, the J end by 5 bases, with 17 bases between. Germline V gene lookup returns CDR1 MRHNA and CDR2 SNTAGT. CDR3 sequence reads: CASSVGPRRDNEQFF. CDR3 nucleotides: TGTGCCAGCAGCGTCGGCCCTCGAAGGGACAATGAGCAGTTCTTC.

This clonotype was observed many times. V and J are TRBV27 and TRBJ1-5, with D unclear. Germline V gene lookup returns CDR1 MNHEY and CDR2 SMNVEV (reference sequence). V was shortened by 6 bases and J by 4 bases, with 16 bases between the two germline ends. There are 15 residues in the CDR3. The CDR3 reads CASRLRISGNQPQHF. CDR3 DNA sequence: TGTGCCAGCAGACTCCGGATCTCTGGTAATCAGCCCCAGCATTTT.

The chain is built from TRBV20-1 and TRBJ2-1; 10 nucleotides line up with TRBD2. The CDR3 extends over 14 amino acids. From germline, CDR1 is DFQATT and CDR2 SNEGSKA (reference sequence). Germline trimming cut 6 bases from V and 4 bases from J; bases unmatched to any gene: 6. The CDR3 reads CSAKGLAAYNEQFF. The CDR3 DNA is TGCAGTGCCAAAGGACTAGCGGCTTACAATGAGCAGTTCTTC.